These 3 T cell receptor beta chains came from one sample sequenced in a study of blood T cell repertoires in COVID-19 (dated by TCRdb to the early 2020s). The library relied on the immunoSEQ multiplex PCR assay. This immuneACCESS table, as held by TCRdb, lists in-frame sequences with V and J called but not all clones. Of the missing ones, under half trace to an unresolved V gene in checked studies; the others have no known cause. This sample lists about 190,000 clones; approximately 89% were detected once. About 3.9% of the sample goes to the ten largest clones. Sequences were obtained from peripheral blood. The source is a woman in her thirties with acute or convalescent COVID-19.

The rearrangement uses TRBV3-1 (or the pseudogene TRBV3-2) and TRBJ2-5; weak D call: TRBD2 (5 bases). Germline V lookup: CDR1 LGHDT, CDR2 YNNKEL (reference sequence). This CDR3 region has 14 residues. With 4 bases removed from V and 2 bases from J, the gap between germline ends came to 11 bases. CDR3 loop: CASSRRADQETQYF. CDR3 DNA sequence: TGTGCCAGCAGCCGGCGGGCGGATCAAGAGACCCAGTACTTC.

The CDR3 reads CASSLARLAGGTEQYF. As DNA, the CDR3 is TGTGCCAGCAGCTTAGCGAGACTAGCGGGAGGGACCGAGCAGTACTTC. The V and J genes are TRBV7-2 and TRBJ2-7; 14 nucleotides agree with TRBD2. Germline V lookup: CDR1 SGHTA, CDR2 FQGNSA. V dropped 0 bases and J dropped 6; count of bases not matched to a gene: 4. The CDR3 has 16 amino acids.

The gene calls are TRBV18 and TRBJ1-5, with 9 bases lining up with TRBD1. Per germline, CDR1 KGHSH and CDR2 LQKENI. This CDR3 is built from 14 residues. Germline trimming cut 6 bases from V and 7 bases from J; bases unmatched to any gene: 7. The CDR3 nucleotides read TGTGCCAGCTCTGCCGGGACAGGGAGCCAGCCCCAGCATTTT. Amino acid sequence: CASSAGTGSQPQHF.